The next 13 T cell receptor beta chains were all read from a single sample in a study of Graves' ophthalmopathy and Graves' hyperthyroidism. The TCR beta CDR3 regions underwent amplification from RNA transcripts. First-round RT-PCR relied on HTBI primers, and a second-round multiplex PCR came next. TCRdb reprocessed the multiplex PCR reads with MiXCR, giving one entry per CDR3 protein. The repertoire includes about 740,000 distinct CDR3 sequences, approximately 40% of them detected once, and around 40% sits in the top ten. The sample was peripheral blood. The source is an adult man with Graves' ophthalmopathy.

This clonotype was recorded once. CDR3: CATSRWGRGNSPLHF. CDR3 coding DNA: TGTGCCACCAGCAGATGGGGCAGGGGTAATTCACCCCTCCACTTT. The chain joins TRBV15 to TRBJ1-6, with a possible D match to TRBD1 (6 bases). Trimming removed 2 bases from V and 6 bases from J, with 11 bases in between. The CDR3 runs to 15 residues. The germline V gene encodes CDR1 LNHNV and CDR2 YYDKDF (reference sequence).

The genes are TRBV7-2 and TRBJ1-1; TRBD1 matches 7 bases. Germline V lookup: CDR1 SGHTA, CDR2 FQGNSA. This CDR3 has 14 residues. V shed 5 bases, J shed 4 bases, and the junction held 7 bases outside the gene matches. The DNA for the CDR3 is TGTGCCAGCAGCCAACTTCAGGGGGGCACTGAAGCTTTCTTT. It translates to CASSQLQGGTEAFF.

This clonotype showed up just a few times. The junction and the germline gene differ at one end; a read error may be behind it. The chain carries TRBV10-3 and TRBJ1-1, with TRBD1 matching 8 bases. The CDR3 is made up of 12 amino acids. Germline V gene lookup returns CDR1 ENHRY and CDR2 SYGVKD. Written as DNA, the CDR3 is TGTGCCAGCAGTCACAGGGGGACTGAAGCTTTCTTT. Its translation is CASSHRGTEAFF.

The chain employs TRBV20-1 and TRBJ1-4, with 8 bases matching TRBD1. The V segment lost 5 bases and the J segment 3 bases; nucleotides outside the gene matches: 11. The germline gives CDR1 DFQATT, CDR2 SNEGSKA (reference sequence). The CDR3 contains 16 residues. This CDR3 is CSAYRPQGVSNEKLFF. DNA for the CDR3: TGCAGTGCTTATCGCCCACAGGGGGTTTCTAATGAAAAACTGTTTTTT.

CDR3 protein: CASSARGPGRTQHF. CDR3 sequence (DNA): TGTGCCAGCAGTGCGCGAGGCCCCGGCAGGACCCAGCATTTT. The chain couples TRBV2 to TRBJ1-5; no definite D call. Germline assignment: CDR1 SNHLY and CDR2 FYNNEI. There are 14 residues in the CDR3. The V gene lost 4 bases and the J gene lost 11 bases, with 18 bases spanning the gap.

This clonotype showed up just a few times. The V and J genes are TRBV6-6 and TRBJ1-2; D remains unclear. The CDR3 is made up of 14 amino acids. V was shortened by 5 bases and J by 9 bases, with 19 bases between the two germline ends. Germline values: CDR1 MNHNY, CDR2 SVGAGI (reference sequence). The CDR3 protein is CASSEEGGPRRYTF. The CDR3 region has the DNA TGTGCCAGCAGTGAAGAGGGCGGCCCCCGTCGCTACACCTTC.

Points on this clonotype: This may be a read error: a much more frequent sequence differs by one nucleotide. This sequence joins TRBV7-6 and TRBJ1-2; 7 bases align to TRBD1. This CDR3 region has 14 residues. Germline-derived CDR1 and CDR2 are SGHVS and FNYEAQ. The CDR3 sequence is CASSYRGPNHGYTF. CDR3 nucleotide sequence: TGTGCCAGCAGCTACAGGGGCCCTAACCATGGCTACACCTTC.

The chain links TRBV7-9 to TRBJ2-7, with TRBD2 identical over 7 bases. The CDR3 is 15 residues long. Germline loops: CDR1 SEHNR, CDR2 FQNEAQ (reference sequence). V dropped 7 bases and J dropped 2; count of bases not matched to a gene: 11. CDR3 sequence: CASNERPSGAYEQYF. The CDR3 DNA reads TGTGCCAGCAACGAGAGGCCTAGCGGTGCCTACGAGCAGTACTTC.

This clonotype was counted at least ten times. This chain joins TRBV7-9 and TRBJ2-7; 9 bases match TRBD2. Germline CDR1 reads SEHNR; CDR2 reads FQNEAQ (reference sequence). With 3 bases clipped from V and 2 bases from J, the junction kept 2 bases outside the gene matches. This CDR3 spans 14 amino acids. The CDR3 nucleotides are TGTGCCAGCAGCTTCCTAGCGGGACCCTACGAGCAGTACTTC. Its translation is CASSFLAGPYEQYF.

The V gene is TRBV7-3, the J gene TRBJ1-5; D might be TRBD1 (5 bases). The CDR3 length is 16 residues. CDR1 is SGHTA and CDR2 is FQGTGA in the germline V gene. Trimming left V 6 bases short and J 4 bases short, with 19 bases between. In DNA, the CDR3 is TGTGCCAGCAGTCCCCCCACTCAGGGACGAAATCAGCCCCAGCATTTT. It specifies CASSPPTQGRNQPQHF.

Only a few counts were recorded for this clonotype. The chain couples TRBV5-1 to TRBJ2-7; D may be TRBD1 or TRBD2 (5 bases each). Trimming removed 0 bases at V and 2 bases at J, with 12 bases between. This CDR3 is built from 15 residues. CDR1 SGHRS and CDR2 YFSETQ come from the germline V gene. CDR3 DNA sequence: TGCGCCAGCAGCTTGGGGGTCGGGACGGCCTACGAGCAGTACTTC. Its translation is CASSLGVGTAYEQYF. The complete variable domain, with remaining parts taken from reference TRBV5-1 and TRBJ2-7, reads KAGVTQTPRYLIKTRGQQVTLSCSPISGHRSVSWYQQTPGQGLQFLFEYFSETQRNKGNFPGRFSGRQFSNSRSEMNVSTLELGDSALYLCASSLGVGTAYEQYFGPGTRLTVT.

The V and J genes are TRBV24-1 and TRBJ1-5; D might be TRBD1 (6 bases). The CDR3 contains 15 residues. The germline gives CDR1 KGHDR, CDR2 SFDVKD. Deletions cut 11 bases from V and 2 bases from J, with 18 bases between. CDR3 coding DNA: TGTGCCAGCTCACCACAGGGTCCAGGCAATCAGCCCCAGCATTTT. This encodes CASSPQGPGNQPQHF.

V and J are TRBV11-2 and TRBJ2-7, with 7 bases aligning to TRBD2. The CDR3 is 14 amino acids. Germline CDR1 is SGHAT and CDR2 is FQNNGV. After removal of 5 bases from V and 1 base from J, the junction contained 5 bases not matched to a gene. The CDR3 nucleotides read TGTGCCAGCAGCACGCTAGCGGAGTCCTACGAGCAGTACTTC. This sequence encodes CASSTLAESYEQYF.